This T cell receptor (beta chain) was documented in a study of cytomegalovirus exposure and HLA in healthy donors. The ends lost 5 bases at V and 3 bases at J; junction bases unmatched: 3. Germline CDR1 is SGHNT and CDR2 is YENEEA. CDR3 length equals 15 residues. The PCR ran on 60 Vbeta and 13 Jbeta primers. Profiling relied on immunoSEQ multiplex PCR, and the TCRdb table lists in-frame clones only, not all of them. The sample spans approximately 110,000 clones; the ten largest clones claim around 2.2%. Concerning this clone itself: Its specificity is unknown.

Notes on the study in general: Common viral pathogens seemed to be connected with several of the most significant clusters, according to a later analysis.

V is TRBV11-3 and J is TRBJ2-2; 10 positions agree with TRBD2. Sequencing was performed on PBMCs. The receptor was derived from a middle-aged man in good health and CMV-seronegative. The DNA for the CDR3 is TGTGCCAGCAGCAGGACTAGCGGATACACCGGGGAGCTGTTTTTT. The encoded protein is CASSRTSGYTGELFF.